The rows below give T cell receptor beta chains drawn from one sample of a study of immune heterogeneity within non-small cell lung tumors. TCRdb analysed the multiplex PCR reads with MiXCR anew, one entry per CDR3 protein. The table shows roughly 3,200 distinct CDR3 sequences, with 40% to 60% occurring only once. Source material: lung tumor tissue. These receptors all come from a man aged 55 to 69 with non-small cell lung cancer. Each CDR3 is given with its conserved first and last residue. A D gene is named only where the DNA matches it firmly. Expanded clones get a size class; other rows say once, few or many, or leave the size out.

TGTGCCAGCACCAGGGTAACTGTTGGGGCCAACGTCCTGACTTTC,CASTRVTVGANVLTF,large,TRBV6-1,.,TRBJ2-6
TGTGCCAGCAGAAACCTCGGGCGGACCTACGAGCAGTACTTC,CASRNLGRTYEQYF,.,TRBV12-3/TRBV12-4,.,TRBJ2-7
TGTGCCACCAGCAGATCCGGGGGAATTGAGCAGTTCTTC,CATSRSGGIEQFF,few,TRBV15,.,TRBJ2-1
TGTGCCAGCAGTTCCCGGGACAGAACCTACGAGCAGTACTTC,CASSSRDRTYEQYF,.,TRBV6-2/TRBV6-3,TRBD1,TRBJ2-7
TGTGCCAGCAGCTCCGGGAGGAGCACAGATACGCAGTATTTT,CASSSGRSTDTQYF,medium-sized,TRBV7-3,TRBD2,TRBJ2-3
TGTGAAAGCAGCGTACTCGGGACTAGCCGCCTAGCTGCATACAATGAGCAGTTCTTC,CESSVLGTSRLAAYNEQFF,.,TRBV9,TRBD2,TRBJ2-1
TGCGCCAGCAGCTTCTCAGGGCAGAGCAATCAGCCCCAGCATTTT,CASSFSGQSNQPQHF,large,TRBV5-1,.,TRBJ1-5
TGTGCCAGCAGTGGACTAGCGGAATATTACGAGCAGTACTTC,CASSGLAEYYEQYF,medium-sized,TRBV2,TRBD2,TRBJ2-7
TGTGCCAGCAGCCCAGGGATCTCTGGAAACACCATATATTTT,CASSPGISGNTIYF,medium-sized,TRBV7-6,.,TRBJ1-3
TGCGCCAGCAGCCAAGGGAGGCGAGATACGCAGTATTTT,CASSQGRRDTQYF,.,TRBV4-3,.,TRBJ2-3
TGCGCCAGCAGCTTGACTAGCGGGAGCTCCTACAATGAGCAGTTCTTC,CASSLTSGSSYNEQFF,medium-sized,TRBV5-1,TRBD2,TRBJ2-1
TGTGCCAGCAGCCTAGTTGGAGCAGGGGCAAATGGCTACACCTTC,CASSLVGAGANGYTF,.,TRBV28,.,TRBJ1-2
TGTGCCACCAGCAGAGATCTCGAAAGCGGGGGCTATGGCTACACCTTC,CATSRDLESGGYGYTF,.,TRBV15,.,TRBJ1-2
TGTGCCAGTAGTATCAGGGATCTGTCCTACGAGCAGTACTTC,CASSIRDLSYEQYF,large,TRBV19,.,TRBJ2-7
TGCGCCAGCAGCCCTAGAGAAACCTATAATTCACCCCTCCACTTT,CASSPRETYNSPLHF,.,TRBV5-1,.,TRBJ1-6
TGCGCCAGCAGCCTGAATCCAGGGACAGGCTCCTACGAGCAGTACTTC,CASSLNPGTGSYEQYF,.,TRBV5-1,TRBD1,TRBJ2-7
TGTGCCAGCAGCCCCCGCCCCTACGAGCAGTACTTC,CASSPRPYEQYF,.,TRBV28,.,TRBJ2-7
TGTGCCAGCAAATTTCTGAAGAACACTGAAGCTTTCTTT,CASKFLKNTEAFF,medium-sized,TRBV12-3/TRBV12-4,.,TRBJ1-1
TGTGCCAGTAGTATCGTAGGATTCCGTGCCTATGGCTACACCTTC,CASSIVGFRAYGYTF,.,TRBV19,.,TRBJ1-2
TGTGCCAGCATCCCGGGGTGGGAGGGAAGGACTGAAGCTTTCTTT,CASIPGWEGRTEAFF,.,TRBV28,.,TRBJ1-1
TGTGCCACACAGAGGAACACTGAAGCTTTCTTT,CATQRNTEAFF,.,TRBV5-4,.,TRBJ1-1
TGTGCCAGCAGTCTTCCCGGGACAACATATAGCAATCAGCCCCAGCATTTT,CASSLPGTTYSNQPQHF,.,TRBV28,.,TRBJ1-5
TGTGCCAGCAGCCCTTACGGTGGCGGCACCGGGGAGCTGTTTTTT,CASSPYGGGTGELFF,medium-sized,TRBV11-2,.,TRBJ2-2
TGCAGTGCAGCCCCTAGAGTTGGTACGCAGTATTTT,CSAAPRVGTQYF,.,TRBV20-1,.,TRBJ2-3
TGTGCCAGCAGTGGGGACGACACCGGGCAGCTGTTTTTT,CASSGDDTGQLFF,.,TRBV6-1,.,TRBJ2-2
TGCAGTGCCACGGACGTCAATACTTACGCGCAGTATTTT,CSATDVNTYAQYF,.,TRBV20-1,.,TRBJ2-3
TGTGCCAGCCGATCTCGGGCGGGCAATCAGCCCCAGCATTTT,CASRSRAGNQPQHF,medium-sized,TRBV6-1,.,TRBJ1-5
TGTGCCAGCACGCACAGGTTTCCCTACGAGCAGTACTTC,CASTHRFPYEQYF,.,TRBV12-3/TRBV12-4,.,TRBJ2-7
TGTGCCAGCAGTGAGACTAGCGGGATTGGCGGGGAGCTGTTTTTT,CASSETSGIGGELFF,medium-sized,TRBV2,TRBD2,TRBJ2-2
TGTGCCAGCAGCTCAACGGACAGGGCACCCTACGGGCCCGAGCAGTACTTC,CASSSTDRAPYGPEQYF,.,TRBV7-9,TRBD1,TRBJ2-7
TGTGCCAGCAGTTACTCGAGTAACAGTAACTATGGCTACACCTTC,CASSYSSNSNYGYTF,.,TRBV6-6,.,TRBJ1-2
TGTGCCAGCAGTTATTCGACGACCTACAATGAGCAGTTCTTC,CASSYSTTYNEQFF,once,TRBV27,.,TRBJ2-1
TGTGCCAGTACTCCTTCTGGGACAGGAATGGTGGAGCAGTACTTC,CASTPSGTGMVEQYF,once,TRBV19,TRBD1,TRBJ2-7
TGTGCCAGTAGTATTCTCCCAGGCTCAGATACGCAGTATTTT,CASSILPGSDTQYF,.,TRBV19,.,TRBJ2-3
TGTGCCAGCAGTTTTCGAGAAACCCGTTATGGCTACACCTTC,CASSFRETRYGYTF,.,TRBV28,.,TRBJ1-2
TGTGCCAGCAGTGCTGGGCCCTATAATTCACCCCTCCACTTT,CASSAGPYNSPLHF,.,TRBV11-3,.,TRBJ1-6
TGTGCCAGTAGAGCGGGACAACATCAGCCCCAGCATTTT,CASRAGQHQPQHF,few,TRBV19,.,TRBJ1-5
TGTGCCAGCAAGCGTGACTCCTATAATTCACCCCTCCACTTT,CASKRDSYNSPLHF,.,TRBV3-1,.,TRBJ1-6
TGTGCCAGCAGCTTAGGTTCGCCTAGTAAGACCCAGTACTTC,CASSLGSPSKTQYF,medium-sized,TRBV7-8,.,TRBJ2-5
TGTGCCAGCAGCGCCCCTGGGACAGGGACCGATGAGCAGTTCTTC,CASSAPGTGTDEQFF,.,TRBV7-9,TRBD1,TRBJ2-1
TGTGCCACCGTGGACAGGGTGGCCACCGGGGAGCTGTTTTTT,CATVDRVATGELFF,large,TRBV19,TRBD1,TRBJ2-2
TGTGCCAGCAGTTACTCAGGGTCCCCCGGGGAGCTGTTTTTT,CASSYSGSPGELFF,.,TRBV6-2/TRBV6-3,.,TRBJ2-2
TGTGCCTGGACGCCCCTGGGGGGAGCTTCAGGATACGAGCAGTACTTC,CAWTPLGGASGYEQYF,large,TRBV30,.,TRBJ2-7
TGTGCCAGCAGTGAACGTGACAGGGTTGGCTACACCTTC,CASSERDRVGYTF,.,TRBV2,TRBD1,TRBJ1-2
TGTGCCAGCAGTTTACAGGAGACCCAAGAGACCCAGTACTTC,CASSLQETQETQYF,medium-sized,TRBV12-3/TRBV12-4,.,TRBJ2-5
TGTGCCAGCGGGTCCAGATTTATGGATAATTCACCCCTCCACTTT,CASGSRFMDNSPLHF,.,TRBV6-2/TRBV6-3,.,TRBJ1-6
TGCGCCAGCAGCCGACTGGGGACAAATTATTGCAATGAGCAATTCTTC,CASSRLGTNYCNEQFF,.,TRBV5-1,.,TRBJ2-1
TGTGCCAGCAGTTTACTTTTGACCTCCCCCGGGGAGACCCAGTACTTC,CASSLLLTSPGETQYF,.,TRBV7-9,.,TRBJ2-5
TGTGCCAGTAGTACCAGCGGGAGTTGGACAGGGGAGCTGTTTTTT,CASSTSGSWTGELFF,.,TRBV19,TRBD2,TRBJ2-2
TGTGCCAGTAGATTGTACGGGTATGAAAAACTGTTTTTT,CASRLYGYEKLFF,medium-sized,TRBV19,.,TRBJ1-4
TGTGCCAGTAGTGTTGGGGTTGGCTACACCTTC,CASSVGVGYTF,medium-sized,TRBV19,.,TRBJ1-2
TGTGCCTGGAGTAGGTGGGCCGGGGAGCTGTTTTTT,CAWSRWAGELFF,.,TRBV30,.,TRBJ2-2
TGTGCCAGCAGCTTAGGGGTCTTGAATGAGCAGTTCTTC,CASSLGVLNEQFF,large,TRBV11-3,.,TRBJ2-1
TGTGCCAGCAGCTTAGCGGTGGAGCATGAGACCCAGTACTTC,CASSLAVEHETQYF,few,TRBV7-8,.,TRBJ2-5
TGTGCCAGCAGGGGGACTAGCGGGTCCGCCTCCTACAATGAGCAGTTCTTC,CASRGTSGSASYNEQFF,.,TRBV6-2/TRBV6-3,TRBD2,TRBJ2-1
TGTGCCAGCAGTGGAGCGGGCCTATACGAGCAGTACTTC,CASSGAGLYEQYF,.,TRBV27,.,TRBJ2-7
TGCGCCAGCAGCTGGGGGGGGACAGGGGCCGGAAACACTGAAGCTTTCTTT,CASSWGGTGAGNTEAFF,.,TRBV5-1,TRBD1,TRBJ1-1